This TCR beta chain was sequenced for a study of blood T cell repertoires in COVID-19 (dated by TCRdb to the early 2020s). Turning to the overall study: The collaborator samples originated in the United States, Italy and Spain and spanned the acute and convalescent phases of COVID-19. Where HLA class I and class II types were available, the types were taken from metadata supplied by the sample provider, not from assay-based typing. Nearly every sample came with metadata listing a de-identified subject ID, COVID-19 status, age in years and sex. A freely available public database, intended as a resource for researchers studying the immune response to SARS-CoV-2, is where the repertoires were released. The material from the prospective study consisted of cDNA or gDNA derived from T cells, B-cell-depleted T cells, or PBMCs. The samples were drawn from the first 160 participants of the ongoing ImmuneRACE study and from 1,254 subjects provided by 6 global collaborators. Subjects who had been exposed to COVID-19, were actively infected with it, or had recovered from it provided the deeply sampled blood TCRbeta repertoires that made up the dataset. Beyond this particular receptor, the publication reports: How much clinical and demographic metadata was included differed by source and by participant, and the metadata was provided uncurated.

To note about this clone: Its antigen is still unknown. The sample holds no much larger clone one base away, and base qualities are not on file.

Collaborating institutions collected whole blood in K2EDTA tubes following their own protocols. For TCRbeta analysis, collaborators shipped samples as frozen whole blood, isolated PBMCs, or DNA extracted from either of those sample types. The germline V gene encodes CDR1 SGHAT and CDR2 FQNNGV. Clipping removes 5 bases from V and 4 bases from J, with 8 as the unmatched junction base count. Counted from cysteine to phenylalanine, this CDR3 has 16 amino acids. Only the CDR3 DNA is retained, 48 bases long and in frame from the first base. TCRbeta CDR3 regions were amplified from genomic DNA by means of the immunoSEQ Assay, a bias-controlled multiplex PCR. As for how the authors treated the data: Within the assay, amplification of reference gene primers was used to estimate how many nucleated cells each sample contained. To quantify the absolute abundance of each unique TCRbeta CDR3 rearrangement, sequence reads were collapsed and filtered. For each sample, productive Simpson clonality was calculated as the square root of Simpson's diversity index over productive rearrangements. Entries here come from immuneACCESS through TCRdb and include only in-frame sequences with V and J called. Some clones fail to appear in such tables; in the studies checked, an unresolved V gene covers under half of the shortfall, and the cause of the remainder is unknown. That table gives V, J and clone size, and the DNA gave D and trimming. The sample data list over 65,000 clones, and approximately 79% of these were observed just once. Clones ranked in the top ten supply about 16% of the sample.

Recombination linked TRBV11-2 to TRBJ2-3, with 11 middle bases fitting TRBD2. The source material was peripheral blood. This TCR was sampled from a man at least 80 years old with active COVID-19. CDR3 sequence: CASSPIAGGQADTQYF. The DNA is as follows: TGTGCCAGCAGCCCAATAGCGGGGGGGCAGGCAGATACGCAGTATTTT.